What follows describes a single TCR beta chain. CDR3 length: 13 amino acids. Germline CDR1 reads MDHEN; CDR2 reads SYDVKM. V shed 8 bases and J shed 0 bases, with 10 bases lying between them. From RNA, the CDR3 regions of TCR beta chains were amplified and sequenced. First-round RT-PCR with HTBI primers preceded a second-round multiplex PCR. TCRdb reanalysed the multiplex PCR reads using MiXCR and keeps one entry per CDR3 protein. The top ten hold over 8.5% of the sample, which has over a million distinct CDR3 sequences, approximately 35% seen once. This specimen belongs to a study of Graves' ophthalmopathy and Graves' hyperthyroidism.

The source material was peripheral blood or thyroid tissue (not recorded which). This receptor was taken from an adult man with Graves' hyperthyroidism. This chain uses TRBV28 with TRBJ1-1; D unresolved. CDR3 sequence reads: CASGRVMNTEAFF. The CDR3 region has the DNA TGTGCCAGCGGAAGGGTTATGAACACTGAAGCTTTCTTT.